This T cell receptor (beta chain) was captured by sequencing in a study of T cell responses to AZD1222 COVID-19 vaccine. Study-wide results and limits: There were repertoire samples only from the period after the peak T cell response.

The CDR3 sequence is 12 residues long. V trimming: 3 bases; J trimming: 8 bases; junction bases outside the gene matches: 3. The germline V gene encodes CDR1 MDHEN and CDR2 SYDVKM. A remark on this clone: What it binds is not known.

TCRdb keeps only in-frame clones here, not all; method: immunoSEQ multiplex PCR. The sample holds around 100,000 clones, around 87% seen once. Sequenced material: peripheral blood, taken on day 0 of MenACWY control vaccination. The V gene is TRBV28, the J gene TRBJ1-1; the match to TRBD1 covers 7 bases. The sequence was collected from an adult in good health. The CDR3 reads CASSLGTVEAFF. CDR3 bases: TGTGCCAGCAGTTTGGGGACAGTAGAAGCTTTCTTT.